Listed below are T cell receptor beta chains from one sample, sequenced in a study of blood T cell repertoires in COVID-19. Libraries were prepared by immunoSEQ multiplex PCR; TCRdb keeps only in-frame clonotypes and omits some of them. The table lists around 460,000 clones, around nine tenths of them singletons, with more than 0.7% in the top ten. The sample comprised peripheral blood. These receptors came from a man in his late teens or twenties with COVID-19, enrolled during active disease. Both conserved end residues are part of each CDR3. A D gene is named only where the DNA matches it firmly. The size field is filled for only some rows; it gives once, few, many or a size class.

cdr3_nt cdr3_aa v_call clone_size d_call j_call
TGTGCCAGCAGGTTTGGGACAGGTCTTAATGAAAAACTGTTTTTT CASRFGTGLNEKLFF TRBV5-5 once TRBD1 TRBJ1-4
TGTGCCAGTAGTATGACTGCAACTAATGAAAAACTGTTTTTT CASSMTATNEKLFF TRBV19 NA NA TRBJ1-4
TGCAGCGGAGGGACAACCTGGGTGAGAGAGACCCAGTACTTC CSGGTTWVRETQYF TRBV29-1 NA NA TRBJ2-5
TGTGCCTGGAGTGCGAGATTCAATGAGCAGTTCTTC CAWSARFNEQFF TRBV30 NA NA TRBJ2-1
TGTGCCAGCAGTGAATTTGGGACTAGCGGGAGGATTGAGCAGTTCTTC CASSEFGTSGRIEQFF TRBV25-1 NA TRBD2 TRBJ2-1
TGTGCCAGTAGTCCCCGGGGAGTCACGGGCTACACCTTC CASSPRGVTGYTF TRBV19 NA NA TRBJ1-2
TGCGCCAGCAGCCAAGGACTAGAGCGCCGCTACGAGCAGTACTTC CASSQGLERRYEQYF TRBV4-1 NA NA TRBJ2-7
TGTGCCAGCAGCGTAGAAGGAAAGGGAGGAAACATTCAGTACTTC CASSVEGKGGNIQYF TRBV9 NA NA TRBJ2-4
TGTGCCAGCAGCTTAGCTCAAGAGACCCAGTACTTC CASSLAQETQYF TRBV11-2 few NA TRBJ2-5
TGTGCCAGCAGTTCCACCGGGACAACACATTCACCCCTCCACTTT CASSSTGTTHSPLHF TRBV6-5 NA NA TRBJ1-6
TGTGCCAGTAGCGAGACCGGGAACCTTAATTCACCCCTCCACTTT CASSETGNLNSPLHF TRBV19 NA NA TRBJ1-6
TGTGCCAACCGGGACAGTACTAACTATGGCTACACCTTC CANRDSTNYGYTF TRBV28 NA TRBD1 TRBJ1-2
TGTGCCAGCGAATTTGGACAGTCCCAAGAGACCCAGTACTTC CASEFGQSQETQYF TRBV6-4 NA NA TRBJ2-5
TGTGCCAGCAGCGTACTAGCGGGAGGGAGCTACAATGAGCAGTTCTTC CASSVLAGGSYNEQFF TRBV3-1/TRBV3-2 NA TRBD2 TRBJ2-1
TGTGCCAGCCGGGGGGCAGGCCCCTATCGAATGAACACTGAAGCTTTCTTT CASRGAGPYRMNTEAFF TRBV19 once NA TRBJ1-1
TGCGCCAGCAGCTTGGGCCTTAGCTCCTACGAGCAGTACTTC CASSLGLSSYEQYF TRBV5-1 NA NA TRBJ2-7
TGCGCCAGCAGCCCTGCGGCTAGCGGGGGAAACATTCAGTACTTC CASSPAASGGNIQYF TRBV4-1 NA TRBD2 TRBJ2-4
TGTGCCAGCAGCTTGGGGACTGAGGGTGAAAAACTGTTTTTT CASSLGTEGEKLFF TRBV5-5 NA NA TRBJ1-4
TGTGCCAGCAGCTTATTAGCGGGGGGTAACACCGGGGAGCTGTTTTTT CASSLLAGGNTGELFF TRBV5-4 NA TRBD2 TRBJ2-2
TGCGCCAGCAGCCAAGATACAAGACACCCCATAGTCCTGACTTTC CASSQDTRHPIVLTF TRBV4-1 NA NA TRBJ2-6
TGTGCCAGCAGCCAAGACCTAGCGGGGAGCTCCTACAATGAGCAGTTCTTC CASSQDLAGSSYNEQFF TRBV4-2 once TRBD2 TRBJ2-1
TGTGCCAGCAGTACATCCCCCTTAGCGGGAGGGTTAAGCTCCTACGAGCAGTACTTC CASSTSPLAGGLSSYEQYF TRBV27 NA TRBD2 TRBJ2-7
TGTGCCAGCGTACGCGGGACGGGGCAAGAGACCCAGTACTTC CASVRGTGQETQYF TRBV18 NA NA TRBJ2-5
TGCGCCAGCAGCCCAAGACTAGCGGGAGGGGAGCTGTTTTTT CASSPRLAGGELFF TRBV5-1 NA TRBD2 TRBJ2-2
TGTGCTAGTGGTTTCTTAGTCACCGGGGAGCTGTTTTTT CASGFLVTGELFF TRBV12-5 NA NA TRBJ2-2
TGTGCCAGCAGCCCCGGGGGAAGCTCCTACGAGCAGTACTTC CASSPGGSSYEQYF TRBV11-3 NA NA TRBJ2-7
TGTGCCAACTGTACAGGGGGCCTCACTGAAGCTTTCTTT CANCTGGLTEAFF TRBV21-1 NA NA TRBJ1-1
TGTGCCAGCGCCGTACCGAAATTCAGGGGGATCCACGAGCAGTACTTC CASAVPKFRGIHEQYF TRBV2 once TRBD1 TRBJ2-7
TGTGCCAGCAGTTACGAGGGAACCAGTGCGGAGCTGTTTTTT CASSYEGTSAELFF TRBV6-5 NA NA TRBJ2-2
TGTGCCAGCAGTTTAAGGCGCGGGGCCGAGACCCAGTACTTC CASSLRRGAETQYF TRBV28 NA NA TRBJ2-5
TGCGCCAGCAGTCCGCGGGAGGGGAACACTGAAGCTTTCTTT CASSPREGNTEAFF TRBV10-2 few NA TRBJ1-1
TGTGCCAGCAGTTCGTTGGGACTCCATGTCGACGAGCAGTACTTC CASSSLGLHVDEQYF TRBV6-6 NA NA TRBJ2-7
TGTGCCAGCAGCCAAGAGAATCTAGCCTCCTACAATGAGCAGTTCTTC CASSQENLASYNEQFF TRBV14 NA NA TRBJ2-1
TGTGCCAGCAGCGCCCTCGGACTAGCGGGGTATCAAGATACGCAGTATTTT CASSALGLAGYQDTQYF TRBV11-2 NA TRBD2 TRBJ2-3
TGCGCCAGCAGGCCCCTCAGGGGGAAGACCCAGTACTTC CASRPLRGKTQYF TRBV10-1 NA TRBD1 TRBJ2-5
TGTGCCAGCTCACCATCACAGGGGAACACTGAAGCTTTCTTT CASSPSQGNTEAFF TRBV18 once NA TRBJ1-1
TGCGCCAGCAGCTCATCCACCGGGGAGCTGTTTTTT CASSSSTGELFF TRBV5-1 NA NA TRBJ2-2
TGTGCCAGCAGTATGGACTACTCTGGGGCCAACGTCCTGACTTTC CASSMDYSGANVLTF TRBV6-5 NA NA TRBJ2-6
TGCAGCGTTGATGGACAGGGCTCGTCTAGAGGCTACACCTTC CSVDGQGSSRGYTF TRBV29-1 NA TRBD1 TRBJ1-2
TGTGCCAGCAGCCAAGATCCAGGCCTTAACTATGGCTACACCTTC CASSQDPGLNYGYTF TRBV4-2 NA NA TRBJ1-2
TGCAGCGTGGACGGACACTTATACAATGAGCAGTTCTTC CSVDGHLYNEQFF TRBV29-1 NA NA TRBJ2-1
TGTGCCAGCAGTTACTCCGGGAACGGCTACGAGCAGTACTTC CASSYSGNGYEQYF TRBV6-5 NA NA TRBJ2-7
TGTGCCAGCAGTTCTCAGTTTAAGACAGGGGGGTTCTACGAGCAGTACTTC CASSSQFKTGGFYEQYF TRBV27 NA TRBD1 TRBJ2-7
TGTGCCAGCAGTGAAAATGGCGGCTATAGCAATCAGCCCCAGCATTTT CASSENGGYSNQPQHF TRBV2 NA NA TRBJ1-5
TGTGCCAGCAGCCAGGGACTAGCCGAGACCCAGTACTTC CASSQGLAETQYF TRBV3-1/TRBV3-2 NA TRBD2 TRBJ2-5
TGTGCCACCAGTGATCCCGGACTAGGGACCAATGAGCAGTTCTTC CATSDPGLGTNEQFF TRBV24-1 NA TRBD2 TRBJ2-1